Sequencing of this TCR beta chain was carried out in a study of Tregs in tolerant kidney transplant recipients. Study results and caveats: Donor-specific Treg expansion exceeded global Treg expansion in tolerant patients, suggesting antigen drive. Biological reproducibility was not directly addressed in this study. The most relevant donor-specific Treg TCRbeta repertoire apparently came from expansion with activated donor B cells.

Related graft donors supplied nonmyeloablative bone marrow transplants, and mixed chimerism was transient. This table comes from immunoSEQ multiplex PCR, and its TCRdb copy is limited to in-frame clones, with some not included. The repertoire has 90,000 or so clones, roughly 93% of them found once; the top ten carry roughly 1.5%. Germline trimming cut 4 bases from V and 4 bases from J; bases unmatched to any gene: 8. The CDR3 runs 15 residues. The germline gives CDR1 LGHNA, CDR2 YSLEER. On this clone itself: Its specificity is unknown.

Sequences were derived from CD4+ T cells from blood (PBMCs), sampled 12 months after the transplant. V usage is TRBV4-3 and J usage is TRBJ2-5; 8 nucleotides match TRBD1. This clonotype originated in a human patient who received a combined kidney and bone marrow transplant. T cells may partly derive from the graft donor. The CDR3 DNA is TGCGCCAGCAGCCTCGGCAGGGGGCGCGGAGAGACCCAGTACTTC. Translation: CASSLGRGRGETQYF.